Only a few counts were recorded for the clone carrying this T cell receptor (beta chain). A second PCR of about 6 to 12 cycles used a sample-barcoded 5' primer and a J-beta primer mix. TCRdb re-analysed the 5' RACE reads in MiXCR, keeping a single row per CDR3 protein. The sample records just under 550,000 distinct CDR3 sequences, 24% being singletons. This sample is drawn from a study of blood T cells in healthy people across ages. CDR3 length: 15 residues. V was clipped by 3 bases and J by 0 bases; unmatched bases: 4. Germline lookup yields CDR1 LGHNA and CDR2 YNFKEQ. This sample also belongs to another study, concerning T cells of mothers and their children. That source reports: Researchers report slightly higher, though non-significant, overlap in related mother-child pairs than in unrelated pairs.

The chain employs TRBV4-2 and TRBJ2-7; 8 nucleotides align to TRBD2. Input material: blood. The sequence came from a boy aged 10-17 years in good health. For the CDR3, the DNA is TGTGCCAGCAGCCATACTAGCGGAGTCTCCTACGAGCAGTACTTC. It is translated as CASSHTSGVSYEQYF.